This passage covers 17 T cell receptor beta chains from one sample sequenced in a study of OX40 agonist ivuxolimab in advanced cancers. Method: immunoSEQ multiplex PCR; TCRdb's copy keeps in-frame clones and lacks some. The table has about 68,000 clones, around nine tenths seen once; the top ten hold about 2.1%. Sequenced material: CD4+ or CD8+ T cells sorted from blood, taken in a trial of the OX40 agonist ivuxolimab. The receptors were sampled from an adult with an advanced solid tumor such as melanoma, head and neck, liver or kidney cancer.

About this clone itself: This same CDR3 is encoded by further DNA sequences in the sample. J is TRBJ2-7 and V is TRBV2; TRBD2 aligns across 7 bases. V was pared by 7 bases and J by 6 bases, with 9 bases of the junction left unmatched. This CDR3 region has 13 residues. Germline-derived CDR1 and CDR2 are SNHLY and FYNNEI. The CDR3 is CASTTRLAGEQYF. The CDR3 coding sequence is TGTGCCAGCACCACTCGACTAGCCGGCGAGCAGTACTTC. Complete variable domain (other parts from reference TRBV2 and TRBJ2-7): EPEVTQTPSHQVTQMGQEVILRCVPISNHLYFYWYRQILGQKVEFLVSFYNNEISEKSEIFDDQFSVERPDGSNFTLKIRSTKLEDSAMYFCASTTRLAGEQYFGPGTRLTVT.

V usage is TRBV5-4 and J usage is TRBJ1-1; 9 bases are shared with TRBD1. Germline-derived CDR1 and CDR2 are SGHNT and YYREEE (reference sequence). CDR3 size: 14 residues. V was clipped by 2 bases and J by 6 bases; unmatched bases: 5. Here the CDR3 reads CASSFGTGRAEAFF. In DNA form, the CDR3 reads TGTGCCAGCAGCTTCGGGACAGGGCGCGCTGAAGCTTTCTTT.

This clone was counted once. The V and J genes are TRBV6-1 and TRBJ1-5, with 7 nucleotides matching TRBD1. In germline, CDR1 is MNHNS, CDR2 SASEGT. The CDR3 loop spans 15 amino acids. After removal of 5 bases from V and 2 bases from J, the junction contained 6 bases not matched to a gene. This CDR3 reads CASSLSGTGNQPQHF. DNA for the CDR3: TGTGCCAGCAGTCTCTCCGGGACAGGCAATCAGCCCCAGCATTTT.

A single count supports this clone. The chain couples TRBV6-1 to TRBJ2-7; TRBD2 is a possible D gene (6 bases). Germline V gene lookup returns CDR1 MNHNS and CDR2 SASEGT. V shed 6 bases and J shed 6 bases, with 9 bases lying between them. This CDR3 region has 11 residues. The CDR3 region is CASSSRGEQYF. In DNA form, the CDR3 reads TGTGCCAGCAGCTCGCGGGGCGAGCAGTACTTC.

The chain couples TRBV10-3 to TRBJ2-5; TRBD1 aligns across 10 bases. In germline, CDR1 is ENHRY, CDR2 SYGVKD. The CDR3 is 16 residues long. The CDR3 sequence is CASTGGSRGGQETQYF. The CDR3 DNA is TGTGCTTCGACAGGGGGCTCCCGTGGGGGGCAAGAGACCCAGTACTTC.

J is TRBJ2-7 and V is TRBV14, with TRBD1 matching over 10 bases. CDR1 and CDR2 (germline): SGHDN, FVKESK. The CDR3 contains 17 residues. The V gene end was trimmed by 0 bases and the J gene end by 2 bases; junction bases not matched to a gene: 7. The chain's CDR3 is CASSQDPGQGTTYEQYF. CDR3 nucleotide sequence: TGTGCCAGCAGCCAAGATCCGGGACAGGGGACGACCTACGAGCAGTACTTC.

The genes are TRBV4-1 and TRBJ2-1; D not resolved. The CDR3 covers 16 residues. Trimming removed 4 bases from V and 0 bases from J, with 13 bases in between. Germline CDR1 MGHRA, CDR2 YSYEKL. CDR3 sequence: CASSPTLLISYNEQFF. The CDR3, as DNA: TGCGCCAGCAGCCCTACACTACTAATCTCCTACAATGAGCAGTTCTTC.

This clone has only a few counts. The genes are TRBV6-1 and TRBJ1-6; the D is unclear. The CDR3 loop spans 14 amino acids. Germline V CDR1 and CDR2: MNHNS, SASEGT. V lost 4 bases to trimming and J lost 7 bases, with 11 bases between them. CDR3: CASSVRARNSPLHF. The CDR3 nucleotides read TGTGCCAGCAGTGTGCGGGCCCGAAATTCACCCCTCCACTTT.

The chain joins TRBV10-3 to TRBJ2-7; TRBD2 aligns across 12 bases. The V and J ends lost 10 bases and 7 bases, in that order; junction bases with no gene match: 8. The germline CDR1 and CDR2 sequences are ENHRY and SYGVKD. The CDR3 has 13 residues. The DNA of the CDR3 is TGTGCCAGCCAACTAGCGGGAGGAGGTGAGCAGTACTTC. Translation: CASQLAGGGEQYF.

The rearrangement links TRBV7-2 to TRBJ2-1; D is unresolved. Trimming removed 1 base from V and 0 bases from J, with 7 bases in between. The CDR3 consists of 15 residues. CDR1 is SGHTA, CDR2 FQGNSA, per germline. The CDR3: CASSLGWSSYNEQFF. The CDR3 coding sequence is TGTGCCAGCAGCTTAGGGTGGAGCTCCTACAATGAGCAGTTCTTC.

The chain links TRBV2 to TRBJ1-2; D is possibly TRBD1 (5 bases). This CDR3 has 14 amino acids. CDR1 and CDR2 from the germline V gene are SNHLY and FYNNEI. V lost 2 bases, J lost 5 bases, and 12 bases lay in between. In nucleotides, the CDR3 is TGTGCCAGCAGTGAACCCGGGGACCGGTATGGCTACACCTTC. Translating it yields CASSEPGDRYGYTF.

The chain combines TRBV9 with TRBJ1-2, with D perhaps TRBD1 (6 bases). The V gene's germline CDR1 is SGDLS and CDR2 YYNGEE. The CDR3 length is 15 residues. The ends were cut back, 4 bases at V and 4 bases at J, with 17 bases in the middle. CDR3 region: CASSPGRQGLYGYTF. The CDR3 DNA reads as TGTGCCAGCAGCCCCGGTCGGCAGGGGCTCTATGGCTACACCTTC.

The chain links TRBV9 to TRBJ1-5, with D maybe TRBD1 (6 bases). The length of the CDR3 is 15 residues. Germline V gene lookup returns CDR1 SGDLS and CDR2 YYNGEE. V lost 3 bases, J lost 4 bases, and 14 bases lay in between. The CDR3 DNA sequence: TGTGCCAGCAGCGCCGGGACAAATTGGAATCAGCCCCAGCATTTT. It encodes CASSAGTNWNQPQHF.

The genes are TRBV5-1 and TRBJ2-2; D possibly corresponds to TRBD2 (6 bases). CDR1 SGHRS and CDR2 YFSETQ come from the germline V gene. The CDR3 has 15 residues. Trimming left V 0 bases short and J 9 bases short, with 15 bases between. Here the CDR3 reads CASSLAGEASRELFF. The CDR3 DNA sequence: TGCGCCAGCAGCTTGGCCGGGGAGGCTTCGAGGGAGCTGTTTTTT.

The chain carries TRBV5-1 and TRBJ2-7, with 11 bases fitting TRBD1. The CDR3 has 13 amino acids. CDR1 is SGHRS, CDR2 YFSETQ, per germline. V trimming: 7 bases; J trimming: 3 bases; junction bases outside the gene matches: 3. Here the CDR3 reads CASGTGGIYEQYF. The CDR3 bases are TGCGCCAGCGGGACAGGGGGGATCTACGAGCAGTACTTC.

The chain is built from TRBV19 and TRBJ2-1; 10 bases are a match to TRBD1. The germline V gene encodes CDR1 LNHDA and CDR2 SQIVND (reference sequence). The CDR3 sequence is 16 residues long. Trimming cost V 5 bases and J 4 bases; bases outside gene matches: 8. The CDR3 here is CASSSRDRGQYNEQFF. The CDR3 DNA sequence: TGTGCCAGTAGTTCTCGGGACAGGGGCCAGTACAATGAGCAGTTCTTC.

The rearrangement links TRBV5-1 to TRBJ2-5; 16 nucleotides match TRBD2. The DNA end is a closer match to TRBJ2-7, so the J assignment may be wrong. The CDR3 runs to 17 residues. Germline loops: CDR1 SGHRS, CDR2 YFSETQ. This chain's CDR3 is CASSVGLAGGSSYEQYF. The CDR3 DNA follows: TGCGCCAGCAGCGTGGGACTAGCGGGAGGGAGCTCCTACGAGCAGTACTTC.